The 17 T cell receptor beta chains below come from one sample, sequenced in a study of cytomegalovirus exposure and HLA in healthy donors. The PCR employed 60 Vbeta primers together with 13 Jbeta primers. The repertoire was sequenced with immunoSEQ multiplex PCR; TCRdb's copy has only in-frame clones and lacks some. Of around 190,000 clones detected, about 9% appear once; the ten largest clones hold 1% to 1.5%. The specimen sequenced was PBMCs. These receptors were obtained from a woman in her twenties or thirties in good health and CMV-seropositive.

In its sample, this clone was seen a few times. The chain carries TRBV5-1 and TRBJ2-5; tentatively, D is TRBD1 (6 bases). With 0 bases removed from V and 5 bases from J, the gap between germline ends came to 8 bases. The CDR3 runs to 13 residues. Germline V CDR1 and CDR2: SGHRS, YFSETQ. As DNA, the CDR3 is TGCGCCAGCAGCTTGGACAGGGCGGAGACCCAGTACTTC. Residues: CASSLDRAETQYF.

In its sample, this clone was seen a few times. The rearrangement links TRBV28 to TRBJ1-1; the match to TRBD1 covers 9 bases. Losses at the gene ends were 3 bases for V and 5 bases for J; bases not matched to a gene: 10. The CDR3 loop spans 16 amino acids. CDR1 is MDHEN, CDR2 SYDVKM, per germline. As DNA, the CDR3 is TGTGCCAGCAGTTTCGAAGTTTACAGGGGGCAGACTGAAGCTTTCTTT. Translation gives CASSFEVYRGQTEAFF.

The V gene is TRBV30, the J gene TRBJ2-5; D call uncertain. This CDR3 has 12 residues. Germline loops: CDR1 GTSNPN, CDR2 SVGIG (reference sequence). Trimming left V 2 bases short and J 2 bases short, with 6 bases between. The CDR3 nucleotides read TGTGCCTGGAGTCCCCAGCAAGAGACCCAGTACTTC. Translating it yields CAWSPQQETQYF. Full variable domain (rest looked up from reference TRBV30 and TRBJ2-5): SQTIHQWPATLVQPVGSPLSLECTVEGTSNPNLYWYRQAAGRGLQLLFYSVGIGQISSEVPQNLSASRPQDRQFILSSKKLLLSDSGFYLCAWSPQQETQYFGPGTRLLVL.

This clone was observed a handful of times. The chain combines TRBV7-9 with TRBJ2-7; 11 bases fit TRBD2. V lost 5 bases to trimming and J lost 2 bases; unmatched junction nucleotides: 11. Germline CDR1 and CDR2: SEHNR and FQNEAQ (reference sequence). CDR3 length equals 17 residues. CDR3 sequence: CASSQAATSGSPYEQYF. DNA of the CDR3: TGTGCCAGCAGCCAGGCGGCTACTAGCGGGAGTCCCTACGAGCAGTACTTC.

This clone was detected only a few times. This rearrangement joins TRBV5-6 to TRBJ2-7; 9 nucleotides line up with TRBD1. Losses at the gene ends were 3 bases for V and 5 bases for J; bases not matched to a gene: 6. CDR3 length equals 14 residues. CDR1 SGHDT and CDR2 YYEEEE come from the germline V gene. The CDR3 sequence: CASSWGTGSHEQYF. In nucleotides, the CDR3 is TGTGCCAGCAGCTGGGGGACAGGGTCGCACGAGCAGTACTTC.

The CDR3 nucleotides are TGCAGCGCCGAGGAAACAAGCTACGAGCAGTACTTC. It translates to CSAEETSYEQYF. The genes are TRBV29-1 and TRBJ2-5; D not certain. Near its end, the DNA agrees better with TRBJ2-7, so the J call may be wrong. Germline V gene data show CDR1 as SQVTM and CDR2 as ANQGSEA. The CDR3 runs to 12 residues.

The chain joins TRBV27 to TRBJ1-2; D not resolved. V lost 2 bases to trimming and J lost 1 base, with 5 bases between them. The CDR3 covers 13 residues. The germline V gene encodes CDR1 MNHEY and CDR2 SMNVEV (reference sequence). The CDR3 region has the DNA TGTGCCAGCAGTTTAGCCAGTAACTATGGCTACACCTTC. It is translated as CASSLASNYGYTF.

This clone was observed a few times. The chain's CDR3 is CASSLTEGVGSGANVLTF. CDR3 nucleotides: TGCGCCAGCAGCTTGACTGAGGGCGTAGGCTCTGGGGCCAACGTCCTGACTTTC. V usage is TRBV5-1 and J usage is TRBJ2-6, with a weak D call TRBD2 (5 bases). V lost 1 base, J lost 0 bases, and 14 bases lay in between. CDR1 is SGHRS, CDR2 YFSETQ, per germline. The CDR3 sequence is 18 residues long.

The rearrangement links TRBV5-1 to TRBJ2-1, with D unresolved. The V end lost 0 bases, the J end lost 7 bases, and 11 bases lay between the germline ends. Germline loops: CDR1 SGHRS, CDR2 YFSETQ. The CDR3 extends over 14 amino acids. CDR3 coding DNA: TGCGCCAGCAGCTTGGCGGTTAGTGTAAATGAGCAGTTCTTC. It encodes CASSLAVSVNEQFF. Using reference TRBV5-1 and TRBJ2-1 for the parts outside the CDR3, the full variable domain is KAGVTQTPRYLIKTRGQQVTLSCSPISGHRSVSWYQQTPGQGLQFLFEYFSETQRNKGNFPGRFSGRQFSNSRSEMNVSTLELGDSALYLCASSLAVSVNEQFFGPGTRLTVL.

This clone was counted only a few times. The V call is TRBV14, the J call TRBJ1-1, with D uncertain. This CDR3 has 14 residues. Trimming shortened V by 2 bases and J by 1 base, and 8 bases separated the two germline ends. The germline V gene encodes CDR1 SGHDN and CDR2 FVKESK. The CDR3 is CASSQRWANTEAFF. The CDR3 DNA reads TGTGCCAGCAGCCAAAGATGGGCGAACACTGAAGCTTTCTTT.

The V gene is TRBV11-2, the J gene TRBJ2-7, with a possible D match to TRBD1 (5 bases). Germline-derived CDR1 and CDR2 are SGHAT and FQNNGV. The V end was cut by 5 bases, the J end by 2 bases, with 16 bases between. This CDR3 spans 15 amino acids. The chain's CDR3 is CASSQTVVTTYEQYF. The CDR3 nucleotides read TGTGCCAGCAGCCAGACAGTAGTAACCACCTACGAGCAGTACTTC.

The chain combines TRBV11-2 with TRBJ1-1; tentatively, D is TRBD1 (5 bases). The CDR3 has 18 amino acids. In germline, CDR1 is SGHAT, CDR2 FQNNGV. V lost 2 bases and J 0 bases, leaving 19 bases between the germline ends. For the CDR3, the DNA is TGTGCCAGCAGCTTATTCCTCGACAGTTCGCTCATGAACACTGAAGCTTTCTTT. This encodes CASSLFLDSSLMNTEAFF. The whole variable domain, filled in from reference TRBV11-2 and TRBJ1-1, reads EAGVAQSPRYKIIEKRQSVAFWCNPISGHATLYWYQQILGQGPKLLIQFQNNGVVDDSQLPKDRFSAERLKGVDSTLKIQPAKLEDSAVYLCASSLFLDSSLMNTEAFFGQGTRLTVV.

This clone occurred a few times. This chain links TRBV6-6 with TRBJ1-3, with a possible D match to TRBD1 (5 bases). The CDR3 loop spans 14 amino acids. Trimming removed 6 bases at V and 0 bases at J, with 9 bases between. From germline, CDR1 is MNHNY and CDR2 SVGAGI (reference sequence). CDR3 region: CASSQGSSGNTIYF. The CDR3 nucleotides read TGTGCCAGCAGCCAGGGTAGCTCTGGAAACACCATATATTTT.

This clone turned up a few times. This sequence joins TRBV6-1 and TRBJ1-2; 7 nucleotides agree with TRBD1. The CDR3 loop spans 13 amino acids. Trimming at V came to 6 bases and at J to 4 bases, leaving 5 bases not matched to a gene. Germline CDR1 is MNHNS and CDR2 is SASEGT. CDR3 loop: CASRPQGVYGYTF. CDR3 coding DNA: TGTGCCAGCAGACCCCAGGGGGTCTATGGCTACACCTTC.

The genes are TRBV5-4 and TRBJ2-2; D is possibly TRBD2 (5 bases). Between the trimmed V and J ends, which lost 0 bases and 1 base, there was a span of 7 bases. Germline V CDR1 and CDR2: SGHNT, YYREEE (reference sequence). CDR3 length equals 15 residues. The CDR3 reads CASSLGLKNTGELFF. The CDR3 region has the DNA TGTGCCAGCAGCTTGGGACTAAAGAACACCGGGGAGCTGTTTTTT.

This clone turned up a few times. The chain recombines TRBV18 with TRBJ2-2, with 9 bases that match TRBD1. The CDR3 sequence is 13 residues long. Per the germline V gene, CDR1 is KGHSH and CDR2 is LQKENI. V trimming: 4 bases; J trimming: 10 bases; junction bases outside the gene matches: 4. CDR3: CASSRTGGKELFF. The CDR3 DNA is TGTGCCAGCTCACGAACAGGGGGCAAGGAGCTGTTTTTT.

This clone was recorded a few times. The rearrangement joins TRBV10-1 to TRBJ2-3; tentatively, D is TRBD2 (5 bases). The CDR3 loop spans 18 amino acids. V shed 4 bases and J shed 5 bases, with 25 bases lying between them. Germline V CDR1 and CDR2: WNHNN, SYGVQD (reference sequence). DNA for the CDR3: TGCGCCAGCAGTGGAACGGGGAGAGGGAAACATGCCGGAGATACGCAGTATTTT. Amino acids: CASSGTGRGKHAGDTQYF.